This TCR beta chain was captured by sequencing in a study of cytomegalovirus exposure and HLA in healthy donors. Regarding the study as a whole: Diagnosis of cytomegalovirus status made by the classifier reportedly showed high specificity and sensitivity. The study listed 164 cytomegalovirus-associated TCR beta chains.

Turning to this clone: Its antigen is undetermined.

V shed 3 bases and J shed 1 base, with 10 bases lying between them. Germline loops: CDR1 ENHRY, CDR2 SYGVKD. CDR3 length: 15 residues. Produced via immunoSEQ multiplex PCR; TCRdb's table is partial and in-frame only. The data contain more than 95,000 clones, 86% of them singletons. The donors were part of the validation cohort, which consisted of 120 subjects and was separate from the first cohort of about 670 subjects. The source of this sequence is a young woman in good health and CMV-seropositive. What was sequenced was PBMCs. This chain joins TRBV10-3 and TRBJ1-3, with D unclear. CDR3 loop: CAISDGVVSGNTIYF. CDR3 sequence (DNA): TGTGCCATCAGTGACGGAGTGGTTTCTGGAAACACCATATATTTT.